This entry lists 22 T cell receptor beta chains sequenced from one sample in a study of cytotoxic CD8 clonotypes in ibrutinib-treated CLL. Method: immunoSEQ multiplex PCR; TCRdb's copy keeps in-frame clones and lacks some. The sample records about 85,000 clones, 75% to 85% being singletons. Sample: PBMCs, taken after 12 months of ibrutinib treatment. All receptors come from a human donor with chronic lymphocytic leukemia.

The chain combines TRBV7-8 with TRBJ2-7, with TRBD2 matching over 7 bases. Losses at the gene ends were 5 bases for V and 0 bases for J; bases not matched to a gene: 7. The CDR3 runs 15 residues. CDR1 and CDR2 (germline): SGHVS, FQNEAQ. In DNA form, the CDR3 reads TGTGCCAGCAGCCGCGGGGGTTCCCTCTCCTACGAGCAGTACTTC. Residues: CASSRGGSLSYEQYF.

The gene calls are TRBV4-3 and TRBJ1-1; a weak D match, TRBD1 (5 bases). The ends were cut back, 4 bases at V and 6 bases at J, with 12 bases in the middle. The CDR3 is 13 amino acids. Germline loops: CDR1 LGHNA, CDR2 YSLEER. CDR3 region: CASSPQGGSEAFF. As DNA, the CDR3 is TGCGCCAGCAGCCCCCAGGGAGGGTCTGAAGCTTTCTTT.

V gene TRBV6-6 combines with J gene TRBJ1-4; D unclear. The CDR3 loop spans 14 amino acids. V was trimmed by 6 bases and J by 4 bases, leaving 12 bases between them. Germline loops: CDR1 MNHNY, CDR2 SVGAGI (reference sequence). The CDR3 sequence: CASSPGRSNEKLFF. As DNA, the CDR3 is TGTGCCAGCAGCCCCGGACGGAGTAATGAAAAACTGTTTTTT.

This clone was recorded only once. This sequence joins TRBV28 and TRBJ2-1; 13 nucleotides align to TRBD2. Germline-derived CDR1 and CDR2 are MDHEN and SYDVKM. The CDR3 consists of 15 residues. V shed 2 bases, J shed 5 bases, and the junction held 0 bases outside the gene matches. The CDR3 bases are TGTGCCAGCAGTTTAGGACTAGCGGGAGACAATGAGCAGTTCTTC. It specifies CASSLGLAGDNEQFF.

The chain combines TRBV19 with TRBJ2-3; 9 bases align to TRBD2. Trimming removed 7 bases from V and 2 bases from J; junction bases left unmatched: 10. Germline V lookup: CDR1 LNHDA, CDR2 SQIVND (reference sequence). The CDR3 has 16 amino acids. DNA of the CDR3: TGTGCCAGTACCAGGGAAGCGGGAGGAACCACAGATACGCAGTATTTT. It translates to CASTREAGGTTDTQYF.

The V and J genes are TRBV9 and TRBJ1-3; tentative D call: TRBD1 (5 bases). Germline V gene data show CDR1 as SGDLS and CDR2 as YYNGEE. The CDR3 extends over 16 amino acids. V was cut by 4 bases and J by 1 base, with 15 bases left in between. The CDR3 DNA reads as TGTGCCAGCAGCCCCCGGGCACCAGGGTCTGGAAACACCATATATTTT. Encoded protein: CASSPRAPGSGNTIYF.

This clone showed up just once. The chain recombines TRBV18 with TRBJ1-2; D remains unclear. The CDR3 runs to 12 residues. Germline V gives CDR1 KGHSH, CDR2 LQKENI. Trimming pared 1 base from V and 14 bases from J, leaving 14 bases between. In DNA form, the CDR3 reads TGTGCCAGCTCACCACTTTCCGGCCTACATACCTTC. It specifies CASSPLSGLHTF.

This clone came up once. This rearrangement joins TRBV21-1 to TRBJ2-2; the table names TRBD2, a call not compared with the DNA. TRBV21-1 is listed as a pseudogene. The CDR3 contains 20 residues. The CDR3 DNA follows: TGTGCCAGCAGCAAAGCCCCGACTAGCGGGAGAGGGAGGAACACCGGGGAGCTGTTTTTT. It yields the protein CASSKAPTSGRGRNTGELFF.

This clone occurred once. The chain joins TRBV5-4 to TRBJ2-1, with 7 bases matching TRBD1. CDR1 and CDR2 (germline): SGHNT, YYREEE (reference sequence). Trimming cost V 3 bases and J 5 bases; bases outside gene matches: 8. The CDR3 loop spans 15 amino acids. CDR3 protein: CASSSPTGFHNEQFF. In DNA form, the CDR3 reads TGTGCCAGCAGCTCCCCGACAGGGTTCCACAATGAGCAGTTCTTC.

J is TRBJ1-1 and V is TRBV5-1; D is undetermined. Trimming took 3 bases from V and 1 from J, leaving 7 bases between them. Germline assignment: CDR1 SGHRS and CDR2 YFSETQ. CDR3 length: 13 residues. The CDR3 sequence: CASSSQPNTEAFF. CDR3 sequence (DNA): TGCGCCAGCAGCTCCCAGCCGAACACTGAAGCTTTCTTT. The full variable domain, rest sourced from reference TRBV5-1 and TRBJ1-1, is KAGVTQTPRYLIKTRGQQVTLSCSPISGHRSVSWYQQTPGQGLQFLFEYFSETQRNKGNFPGRFSGRQFSNSRSEMNVSTLELGDSALYLCASSSQPNTEAFFGQGTRLTVV.

The chain has TRBV27 and TRBJ1-1; possible D gene TRBD1, 6 bases. The CDR3 has 16 residues. Trimming took off 6 bases at V and 5 bases at J, with 22 bases between the two ends. Per the germline V gene, CDR1 is MNHEY and CDR2 is SMNVEV (reference sequence). The CDR3 loop reads CASRRSAGARWTEAFF. The DNA for the CDR3 is TGTGCCAGCAGACGATCAGCGGGGGCGCGGTGGACTGAAGCTTTCTTT.

The chain is built from TRBV28 and TRBJ2-1, with D perhaps TRBD2 (6 bases). This CDR3 is built from 15 residues. Trimming removed 3 bases from V and 4 bases from J, with 13 bases in between. Per germline, CDR1 MDHEN and CDR2 SYDVKM. Written as DNA, the CDR3 is TGTGCCAGCAGTTTCGCTAGCGTGGGATACAATGAGCAGTTCTTC. The encoded protein is CASSFASVGYNEQFF.

The rearrangement links TRBV7-2 to TRBJ1-5; a weak D match, TRBD1 (6 bases). The germline V gene has CDR1 SGHTA and CDR2 FQGNSA. Trimming shortened V by 2 bases and J by 2 bases, and 19 bases separated the two germline ends. This CDR3 is built from 18 residues. CDR3 bases: TGTGCCAGCAGCTTATCCCCCTTCCGGGGGCCGGGCAATCAGCCCCAGCATTTT. It specifies CASSLSPFRGPGNQPQHF. The full variable domain, completed using reference TRBV7-2 and TRBJ1-5, is GAGVSQSPSNKVTEKGKDVELRCDPISGHTALYWYRQSLGQGLEFLIYFQGNSAPDKSGLPSDRFSAERTGGSVSTLTIQRTQQEDSAVYLCASSLSPFRGPGNQPQHFGDGTRLSIL.

The rearrangement joins TRBV4-2 to TRBJ1-4; possible D gene TRBD1, 5 bases. This CDR3 is 16 amino acids long. V was trimmed by 2 bases and J by 4 bases, leaving 14 bases between them. Per germline, CDR1 LGHNA and CDR2 YNFKEQ. CDR3 region: CASSQTTQAGNEKLFF. The CDR3 coding sequence is TGTGCCAGCAGCCAAACCACACAGGCGGGTAATGAAAAACTGTTTTTT.

This clone occurred a few times. The chain employs TRBV5-1 and TRBJ2-3, with D hard to call. This CDR3 is built from 14 residues. V lost 7 bases to trimming and J lost 2 bases, with 14 bases between them. Germline V gene sequence: CDR1 SGHRS, CDR2 YFSETQ. As DNA, the CDR3 is TGCGCCAGCGCAGTCGGCCAGCCCACAGATACGCAGTATTTT. Protein product: CASAVGQPTDTQYF.

The genes are TRBV23-1 and TRBJ2-7; TRBD1 aligns across 7 bases. TRBV23-1 is assigned to the ORF class and has an uncertain function. Trimming took 0 bases from V and 1 from J; bases not matched to a gene: 3. The CDR3 covers 15 residues. The chain's CDR3 is CASSQSRGLSYEQYF. CDR3 nucleotides: TGCGCCAGCAGTCAATCGAGGGGGCTTTCCTACGAGCAGTACTTC.

This clone qualifies as medium-sized. This chain uses TRBV11-2 with TRBJ2-3; a possible D gene is TRBD2 (5 bases). CDR1 is SGHAT, CDR2 FQNNGV, per germline. CDR3 length: 17 residues. Trimming stripped 6 bases from V and 2 bases from J, with 21 bases between. CDR3 in amino acids: CASSSWSGVAITDTQYF. DNA for the CDR3: TGTGCCAGCAGTTCCTGGTCCGGGGTCGCTATCACAGATACGCAGTATTTT.

V and J are TRBV7-2 and TRBJ2-5; D gene uncertain. V gave up 1 base and J gave up 6 bases, with 9 bases separating them. The CDR3 is made up of 13 amino acids. The germline CDR1 and CDR2 sequences are SGHTA and FQGNSA. CDR3 sequence (DNA): TGTGCCAGCAGCTTAGATGGGGTTCAGACCCAGTACTTC. It is translated as CASSLDGVQTQYF. Full variable domain (outside the CDR3, taken from reference TRBV7-2 and TRBJ2-5): GAGVSQSPSNKVTEKGKDVELRCDPISGHTALYWYRQSLGQGLEFLIYFQGNSAPDKSGLPSDRFSAERTGGSVSTLTIQRTQQEDSAVYLCASSLDGVQTQYFGPGTRLLVL.

This clone is a singleton in its sample. This chain joins TRBV7-9 and TRBJ1-3, with D unresolved. Germline V gives CDR1 SEHNR, CDR2 FQNEAQ (reference sequence). V lost 1 base and J 0 bases, leaving 4 bases between the germline ends. The CDR3 spans 14 residues. The CDR3 DNA sequence: TGTGCCAGCAGCTTAGTAGTCTCTGGAAACACCATATATTTT. Residues: CASSLVVSGNTIYF.

The V gene is TRBV7-9, the J gene TRBJ2-3; TRBD1 agrees at 10 bases. The length of the CDR3 is 15 residues. V was clipped by 5 bases and J by 3 bases; unmatched bases: 5. Per germline, CDR1 SEHNR and CDR2 FQNEAQ (reference sequence). Here the CDR3 DNA reads TGTGCCAGCAGCCCCGGGACAGGGGATACAGATACGCAGTATTTT. It encodes CASSPGTGDTDTQYF.

This sequence joins TRBV9 and TRBJ2-3; 11 nucleotides align to TRBD1. The CDR3 loop spans 15 amino acids. The ends lost 4 bases at V and 4 bases at J; junction bases unmatched: 5. Per the germline V gene, CDR1 is SGDLS and CDR2 is YYNGEE. The CDR3 protein is CASSLGTGGADTQYF. As DNA, the CDR3 is TGTGCCAGCAGCCTCGGGACAGGGGGGGCAGATACGCAGTATTTT.

The chain couples TRBV2 to TRBJ1-4, with D possibly matching TRBD1 (5 bases). Trimming cost V 4 bases and J 0 bases, with 9 bases left between them. This CDR3 region has 15 residues. Germline loops: CDR1 SNHLY, CDR2 FYNNEI. CDR3: CASSAQGSTNEKLFF. As DNA, the CDR3 is TGTGCCAGCAGTGCGCAGGGCTCAACTAATGAAAAACTGTTTTTT.